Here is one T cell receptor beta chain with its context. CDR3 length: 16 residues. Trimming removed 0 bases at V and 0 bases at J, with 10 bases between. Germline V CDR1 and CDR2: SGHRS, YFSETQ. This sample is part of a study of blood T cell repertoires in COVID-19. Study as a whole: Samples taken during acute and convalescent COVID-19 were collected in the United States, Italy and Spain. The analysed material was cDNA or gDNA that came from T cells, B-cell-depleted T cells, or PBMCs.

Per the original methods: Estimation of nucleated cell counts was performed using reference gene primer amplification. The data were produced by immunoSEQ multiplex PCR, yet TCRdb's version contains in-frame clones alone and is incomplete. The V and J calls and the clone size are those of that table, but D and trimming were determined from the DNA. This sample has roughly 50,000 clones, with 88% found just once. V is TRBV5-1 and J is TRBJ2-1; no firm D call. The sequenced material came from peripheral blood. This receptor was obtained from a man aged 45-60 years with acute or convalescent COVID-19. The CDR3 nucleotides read TGCGCCAGCAGCTTGGATCGCGGCTTCTCCTACAATGAGCAGTTCTTC. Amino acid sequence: CASSLDRGFSYNEQFF. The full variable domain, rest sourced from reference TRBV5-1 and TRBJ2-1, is KAGVTQTPRYLIKTRGQQVTLSCSPISGHRSVSWYQQTPGQGLQFLFEYFSETQRNKGNFPGRFSGRQFSNSRSEMNVSTLELGDSALYLCASSLDRGFSYNEQFFGPGTRLTVL.